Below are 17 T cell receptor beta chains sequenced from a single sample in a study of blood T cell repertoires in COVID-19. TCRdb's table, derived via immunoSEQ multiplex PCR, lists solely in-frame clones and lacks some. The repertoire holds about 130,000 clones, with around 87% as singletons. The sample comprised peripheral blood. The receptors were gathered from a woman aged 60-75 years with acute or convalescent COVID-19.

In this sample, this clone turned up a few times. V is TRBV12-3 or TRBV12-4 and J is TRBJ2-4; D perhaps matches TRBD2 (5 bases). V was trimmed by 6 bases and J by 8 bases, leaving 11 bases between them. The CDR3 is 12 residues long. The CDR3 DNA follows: TGTGCCAGCAGCCGGGGTTGGGACATTCAGTACTTC. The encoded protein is CASSRGWDIQYF.

CDR3 in amino acids: CASSLYTNHEAFF. The CDR3 coding sequence is TGTGCCAGCAGCTTATACACAAATCATGAAGCTTTCTTT. This rearrangement joins TRBV7-3 to TRBJ1-1; D is ambiguous. Germline-derived CDR1 and CDR2 are SGHTA and FQGTGA. Trimming cost V 2 bases and J 7 bases, with 11 bases left between them. The CDR3 sequence is 13 residues long.

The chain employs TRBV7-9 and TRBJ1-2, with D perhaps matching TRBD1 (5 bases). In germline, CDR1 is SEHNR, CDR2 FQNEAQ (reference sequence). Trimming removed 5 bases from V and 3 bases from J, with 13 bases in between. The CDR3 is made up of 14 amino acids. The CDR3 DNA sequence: TGTGCCAGCAGCAACCCGACAGACTACTATGGCTACACCTTC. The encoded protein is CASSNPTDYYGYTF.

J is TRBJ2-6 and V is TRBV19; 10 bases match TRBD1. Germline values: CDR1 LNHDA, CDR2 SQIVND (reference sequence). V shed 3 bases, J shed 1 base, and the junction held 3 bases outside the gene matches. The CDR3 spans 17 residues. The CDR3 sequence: CASSMGQGSSGANVLTF. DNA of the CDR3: TGTGCCAGTAGTATGGGACAGGGGAGTTCTGGGGCCAACGTCCTGACTTTC.

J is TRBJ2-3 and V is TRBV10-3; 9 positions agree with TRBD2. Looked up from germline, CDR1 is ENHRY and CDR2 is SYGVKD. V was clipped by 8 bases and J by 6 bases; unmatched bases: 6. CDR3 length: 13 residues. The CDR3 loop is CAIVAAGGDTQYF. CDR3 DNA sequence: TGTGCCATCGTTGCGGCGGGAGGGGATACGCAGTATTTT.

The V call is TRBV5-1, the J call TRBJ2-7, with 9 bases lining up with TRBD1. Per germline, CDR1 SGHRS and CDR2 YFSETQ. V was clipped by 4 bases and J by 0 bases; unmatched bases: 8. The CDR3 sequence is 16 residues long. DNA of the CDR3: TGCGCCAGCAGCGGCGGACAGGGGCCGTCCTCCTACGAGCAGTACTTC. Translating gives CASSGGQGPSSYEQYF.

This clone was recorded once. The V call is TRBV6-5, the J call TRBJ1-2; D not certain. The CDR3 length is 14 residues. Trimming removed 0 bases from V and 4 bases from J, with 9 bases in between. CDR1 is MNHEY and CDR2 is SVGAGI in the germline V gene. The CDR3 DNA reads TGTGCCAGCAGTTACTCGCGGCTTGTCTATGGCTACACCTTC. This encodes CASSYSRLVYGYTF.

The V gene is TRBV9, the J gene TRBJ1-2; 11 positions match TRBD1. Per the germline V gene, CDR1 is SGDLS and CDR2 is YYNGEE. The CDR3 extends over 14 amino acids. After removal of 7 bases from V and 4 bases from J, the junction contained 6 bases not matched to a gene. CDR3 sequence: CASGQGAGGYGYTF. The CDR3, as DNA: TGTGCCAGCGGACAGGGGGCAGGTGGCTATGGCTACACCTTC. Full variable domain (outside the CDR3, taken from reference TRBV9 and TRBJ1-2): DSGVTQTPKHLITATGQRVTLRCSPRSGDLSVYWYQQSLDQGLQFLIQYYNGEERAKGNILERFSAQQFPDLHSELNLSSLELGDSALYFCASGQGAGGYGYTFGSGTRLTVV.

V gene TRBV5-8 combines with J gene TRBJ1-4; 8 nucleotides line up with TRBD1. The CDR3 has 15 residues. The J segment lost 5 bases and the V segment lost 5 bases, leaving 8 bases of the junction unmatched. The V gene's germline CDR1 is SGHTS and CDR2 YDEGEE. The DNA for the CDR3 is TGTGCCAGCAGTTCACGGGACAGGATGAATGAAAAACTGTTTTTT. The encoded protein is CASSSRDRMNEKLFF.

The CDR3 here is CAWSLPSGDSTDTQYF. The CDR3 nucleotides read TGTGCCTGGAGCCTCCCGAGCGGGGATAGCACAGATACGCAGTATTTT. The V gene is TRBV30, the J gene TRBJ2-3; TRBD2 matches 7 bases. V lost 3 bases, J lost 0 bases, and 9 bases stayed unmatched. Germline CDR1 is GTSNPN and CDR2 is SVGIG (reference sequence). This CDR3 is built from 16 residues.

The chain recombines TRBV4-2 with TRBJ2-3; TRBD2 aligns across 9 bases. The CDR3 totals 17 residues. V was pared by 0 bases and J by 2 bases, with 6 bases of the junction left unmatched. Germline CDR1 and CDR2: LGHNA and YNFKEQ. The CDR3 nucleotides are TGTGCCAGCAGCCAAGATGCGGGGGGGACCCCCACAGATACGCAGTATTTT. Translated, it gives CASSQDAGGTPTDTQYF.

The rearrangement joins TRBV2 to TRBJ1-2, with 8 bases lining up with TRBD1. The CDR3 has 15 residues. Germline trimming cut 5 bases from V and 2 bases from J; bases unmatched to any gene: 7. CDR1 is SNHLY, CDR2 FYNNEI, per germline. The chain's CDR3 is CASSPDRGVNYGYTF. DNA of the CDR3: TGTGCCAGCAGTCCCGACAGGGGAGTCAACTATGGCTACACCTTC.

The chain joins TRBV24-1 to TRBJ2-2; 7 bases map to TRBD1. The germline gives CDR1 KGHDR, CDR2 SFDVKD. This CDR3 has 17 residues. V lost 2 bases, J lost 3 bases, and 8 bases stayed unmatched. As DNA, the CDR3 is TGTGCCACCAGTGATTCGCCTACAGGGGCCTACACCGGGGAGCTGTTTTTT. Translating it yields CATSDSPTGAYTGELFF.

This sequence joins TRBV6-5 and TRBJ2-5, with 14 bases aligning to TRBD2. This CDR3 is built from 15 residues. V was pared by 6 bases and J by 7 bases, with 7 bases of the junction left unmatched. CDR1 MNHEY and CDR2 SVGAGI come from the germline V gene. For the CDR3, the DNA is TGTGCCAGCAGCCCCCCTGGACTAGCGGGAGGGACCCAGTACTTC. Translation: CASSPPGLAGGTQYF.

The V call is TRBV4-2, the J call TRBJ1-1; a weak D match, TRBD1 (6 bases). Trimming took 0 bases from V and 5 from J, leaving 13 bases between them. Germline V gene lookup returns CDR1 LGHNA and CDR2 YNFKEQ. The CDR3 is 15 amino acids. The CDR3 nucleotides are TGTGCCAGCAGCCAAGAGGGACAAGGGAGAACTGAAGCTTTCTTT. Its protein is CASSQEGQGRTEAFF.

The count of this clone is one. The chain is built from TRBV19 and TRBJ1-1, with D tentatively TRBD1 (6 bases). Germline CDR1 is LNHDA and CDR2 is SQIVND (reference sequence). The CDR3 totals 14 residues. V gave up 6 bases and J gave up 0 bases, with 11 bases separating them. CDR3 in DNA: TGTGCCAGTAGCCACAGGGTCCTGAACACTGAAGCTTTCTTT. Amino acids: CASSHRVLNTEAFF. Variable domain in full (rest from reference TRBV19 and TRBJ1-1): DGGITQSPKYLFRKEGQNVTLSCEQNLNHDAMYWYRQDPGQGLRLIYYSQIVNDFQKGDIAEGYSVSREKKESFPLTVTSAQKNPTAFYLCASSHRVLNTEAFFGQGTRLTVV.

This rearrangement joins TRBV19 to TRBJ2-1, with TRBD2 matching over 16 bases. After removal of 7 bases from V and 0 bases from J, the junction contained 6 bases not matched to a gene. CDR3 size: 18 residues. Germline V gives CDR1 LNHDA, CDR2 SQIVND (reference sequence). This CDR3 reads CASNSGLAGGFSYNEQFF. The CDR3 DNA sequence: TGTGCCAGTAACTCGGGACTAGCGGGAGGGTTCTCCTACAATGAGCAGTTCTTC.